One sample yielded the 16 T cell receptor beta chains listed below, sequenced in a study of blood T cell repertoires in COVID-19. The assay was immunoSEQ multiplex PCR, and TCRdb's table has in-frame clones only and misses some. The table shows about 240,000 clones, with 75% to 90% occurring only once. Material for sequencing was peripheral blood. The receptor set was obtained from a man between 60 and 70 years old who had recovered from COVID-19.

The rearrangement links TRBV5-1 to TRBJ2-1; 8 nucleotides line up with TRBD2. Germline V gene lookup returns CDR1 SGHRS and CDR2 YFSETQ. The CDR3 sequence is 19 residues long. V lost 1 base, J lost 2 bases, and 14 bases stayed unmatched. CDR3 protein: CASSLFWSGAGGTYNEQFF. The CDR3 nucleotides are TGCGCCAGCAGCTTGTTCTGGTCAGGGGCGGGGGGTACCTACAATGAGCAGTTCTTC. The full variable domain, its missing parts supplied by reference TRBV5-1 and TRBJ2-1, is KAGVTQTPRYLIKTRGQQVTLSCSPISGHRSVSWYQQTPGQGLQFLFEYFSETQRNKGNFPGRFSGRQFSNSRSEMNVSTLELGDSALYLCASSLFWSGAGGTYNEQFFGPGTRLTVL.

The rearrangement links TRBV6-5 to TRBJ1-5; D possibly corresponds to TRBD1 (5 bases). CDR1 is MNHEY and CDR2 is SVGAGI in the germline V gene. The length of the CDR3 is 14 residues. Trimming stripped 2 bases from V and 5 bases from J, with 10 bases between. The CDR3 loop is CASSYDSEYQPQHF. CDR3 nucleotide sequence: TGTGCCAGCAGTTACGACAGCGAATATCAGCCCCAGCATTTT.

This clone was observed a handful of times. The chain combines TRBV5-4 with TRBJ1-2; perhaps TRBD1 as D (5 bases). The germline V gene encodes CDR1 SGHNT and CDR2 YYREEE (reference sequence). The CDR3 loop spans 10 amino acids. This CDR3 reads CATGGDGYTF. For the CDR3, the DNA is TGTGCAACCGGAGGGGATGGCTACACCTTC.

The chain has TRBV5-1 and TRBJ2-3; TRBD2 aligns across 8 bases. J was trimmed by 6 bases and V by 4 bases; bases with no gene match: 10. CDR1 is SGHRS and CDR2 is YFSETQ in the germline V gene. The CDR3 extends over 15 amino acids. The CDR3 here is CASSTAGGGRDTQYF. The CDR3 region has the DNA TGCGCCAGCAGCACCGCGGGGGGAGGTCGGGATACGCAGTATTTT.

About this clone: Other DNA sequences from this sample encode an identical CDR3 as well. The chain links TRBV9 to TRBJ2-2; 9 nucleotides line up with TRBD1. CDR3 length: 15 residues. Germline V gives CDR1 SGDLS, CDR2 YYNGEE. V gave up 3 bases and J gave up 5 bases; unmatched junction bases: 5. The CDR3 region has the DNA TGTGCCAGCAGCGCCCGGGACAGGGTAACCGGGGAGCTGTTTTTT. This encodes CASSARDRVTGELFF.

The chain uses TRBV5-1 and TRBJ2-4; the D gene is possibly TRBD1 (5 bases). CDR3 length equals 14 residues. From germline, CDR1 is SGHRS and CDR2 YFSETQ. The V gene lost 4 bases and the J gene lost 2 bases, with 10 bases spanning the gap. CDR3 region: CASSLDSTKNIQYF. The CDR3, as DNA: TGCGCCAGCAGCCTTGACAGCACCAAAAACATTCAGTACTTC.

The chain carries TRBV6-1 and TRBJ2-5; TRBD1 matches 7 bases. Germline lookup yields CDR1 MNHNS and CDR2 SASEGT. Trimming removed 5 bases from V and 3 bases from J; junction bases left unmatched: 6. This CDR3 region has 14 residues. Written as DNA, the CDR3 is TGTGCCAGCAGTCTCCGACAGGGCGAAGAGACCCAGTACTTC. Amino acids: CASSLRQGEETQYF.

The chain employs TRBV7-9 and TRBJ2-7, with a tentative D call TRBD1 (6 bases). The CDR3 loop spans 12 amino acids. Germline values: CDR1 SEHNR, CDR2 FQNEAQ (reference sequence). V was trimmed by 4 bases and J by 5 bases, leaving 9 bases between them. CDR3 in amino acids: CASSSRGHEQYF. CDR3 nucleotide sequence: TGTGCCAGCAGCTCCAGGGGCCACGAGCAGTACTTC.

The chain links TRBV4-2 to TRBJ2-7; D not resolved. Germline-derived CDR1 and CDR2 are LGHNA and YNFKEQ. CDR3 length: 15 amino acids. V was clipped by 0 bases and J by 5 bases, with 14 bases between them. The CDR3, as DNA: TGTGCCAGCAGCCAAGAGATGGGCAGAGCCCACGAGCAGTACTTC. Translated: CASSQEMGRAHEQYF.

The chain combines TRBV4-1 with TRBJ1-2; possibly TRBD1 for D (5 bases). V lost 0 bases, J lost 5 bases, and 16 bases lay in between. CDR3 length: 16 amino acids. Germline CDR1 and CDR2: MGHRA and YSYEKL. As DNA, the CDR3 is TGCGCCAGCAGCCAAGATAGTTTGGGGCGTCTATATGGCTACACCTTC. It encodes CASSQDSLGRLYGYTF.

The J gene is TRBJ1-5, the V gene TRBV7-8, with D unresolved. Germline V lookup: CDR1 SGHVS, CDR2 FQNEAQ. Between the trimmed V and J ends, which lost 2 bases and 7 bases, there was a span of 12 bases. This CDR3 contains 14 residues. The CDR3 DNA reads as TGTGCCAGCAGCTTACGGGGAAGCAGCCAGCCCCAGCATTTT. It yields the protein CASSLRGSSQPQHF.

This clone was observed once. The chain combines TRBV25-1 with TRBJ2-2; the D is unclear. Trimming removed 3 bases from V and 7 bases from J, with 12 bases in between. The germline CDR1 and CDR2 sequences are MGHDK and SYGVNS. CDR3 length equals 14 residues. The CDR3 DNA sequence: TGTGCCAGCAGTGAGAACCGACTTGTCGGGGAGCTGTTTTTT. Protein: CASSENRLVGELFF. Supplemented by reference TRBV25-1 and TRBJ2-2, the full variable domain reads EADIYQTPRYLVIGTGKKITLECSQTMGHDKMYWYQQDPGMELHLIHYSYGVNSTEKGDLSSESTVSRIRTEHFPLTLESARPSHTSQYLCASSENRLVGELFFGEGSRLTVL.

Note on this clone: This CDR3 is also generated by other DNA sequences in the sample. This chain links TRBV6-6 with TRBJ2-1; D not resolved. The ends were cut back, 3 bases at V and 4 bases at J, with 7 bases in the middle. Germline V gives CDR1 MNHNY, CDR2 SVGAGI (reference sequence). The length of the CDR3 is 13 residues. This CDR3 is CASSYASYNEQFF. DNA for the CDR3: TGTGCCAGCAGTTATGCTAGTTACAATGAGCAGTTCTTC.

The V gene is TRBV10-3, the J gene TRBJ2-3; a possible D gene is TRBD1 (5 bases). Germline lookup yields CDR1 ENHRY and CDR2 SYGVKD. V shed 6 bases and J shed 9 bases, with 10 bases lying between them. CDR3 length equals 11 residues. CDR3 in DNA: TGTGCCATCAGATTAGGGGAAACGCAGTATTTT. It codes for CAIRLGETQYF.

V usage is TRBV10-1 and J usage is TRBJ2-3, with 7 positions matching TRBD2. This CDR3 contains 15 residues. J lost 0 bases, V lost 6 bases, and 6 bases had no gene match. CDR1 is WNHNN, CDR2 SYGVQD, per germline (reference sequence). CDR3 loop: CASRLARDSTDTQYF. CDR3 in DNA: TGCGCCAGCAGACTAGCGAGGGATAGCACAGATACGCAGTATTTT.

The rearrangement joins TRBV19 to TRBJ1-5, with a weak D call TRBD1 (6 bases). V lost 5 bases, J lost 6 bases, and 17 bases lay in between. Germline V CDR1 and CDR2: LNHDA, SQIVND (reference sequence). The CDR3 has 15 residues. The CDR3 region is CASSPNREWSQPQHF. As DNA, the CDR3 is TGTGCCAGTAGTCCTAACAGGGAATGGAGTCAGCCCCAGCATTTT.